The 14 T cell receptor beta chains below come from one sample, sequenced in a study of cytomegalovirus exposure and HLA in healthy donors. The primer mix had 60 Vbeta and 13 Jbeta primers. This table comes from immunoSEQ multiplex PCR, and its TCRdb copy is limited to in-frame clones, with some not included. The sample gives 70,000 to 95,000 clones, about 77% of which show up once; around 3.4% is in the top ten. The sample was PBMCs. These receptors all stem from a man between 45 and 60 years old in good health and CMV-seronegative.

V usage is TRBV15 and J usage is TRBJ2-5, with 8 bases matching TRBD1. V lost 0 bases and J lost 6; bases outside the gene matches: 9. CDR1 and CDR2 from the germline V gene are LNHNV and YYDKDF (reference sequence). This CDR3 region has 16 residues. The CDR3 sequence: CATSRDLQGASKTQYF. CDR3 bases: TGTGCCACCAGCAGAGATTTGCAGGGGGCTTCGAAGACCCAGTACTTC.

V and J are TRBV7-6 and TRBJ2-5; D unclear. The CDR3 length is 13 residues. Trimming cost V 4 bases and J 1 base, with 7 bases left between them. Per the germline V gene, CDR1 is SGHVS and CDR2 is FNYEAQ. This CDR3 reads CASSSLLQETQYF. Written as DNA, the CDR3 is TGTGCCAGCAGCTCCCTCCTCCAAGAGACCCAGTACTTC.

The gene calls are TRBV7-9 and TRBJ1-2; D remains ambiguous. V shed 0 bases and J shed 6 bases, with 11 bases lying between them. Germline V gene sequence: CDR1 SEHNR, CDR2 FQNEAQ (reference sequence). CDR3 length: 14 amino acids. CDR3 residues: CASSLAQTSDGYTF. The CDR3, as DNA: TGTGCCAGCAGCTTAGCACAGACGTCCGATGGCTACACCTTC.

This clone was seen more than once but under ten times. V is TRBV5-1 and J is TRBJ2-3; no firm D call. V gave up 0 bases and J gave up 0 bases, with 8 bases separating them. This CDR3 is 15 amino acids long. Germline V gene sequence: CDR1 SGHRS, CDR2 YFSETQ. The CDR3 loop is CASSLDSTSTDTQYF. Written as DNA, the CDR3 is TGCGCCAGCAGCTTGGATTCTACTAGCACAGATACGCAGTATTTT.

The chain joins TRBV9 to TRBJ2-3; 9 nucleotides line up with TRBD2. CDR3 length equals 16 residues. V trimming: 1 base; J trimming: 4 bases; junction bases outside the gene matches: 7. Germline V gene data show CDR1 as SGDLS and CDR2 as YYNGEE. The CDR3 region is CASSVQGASGADTQYF. The CDR3 coding sequence is TGTGCCAGCAGCGTACAAGGGGCTAGCGGGGCAGATACGCAGTATTTT.

This clone was counted a few times. This chain uses TRBV6-1 with TRBJ2-1; possibly TRBD2 for D (7 bases). Germline V lookup: CDR1 MNHNS, CDR2 SASEGT. The CDR3 consists of 16 residues. Deletions cut 3 bases from V and 7 bases from J, with 19 bases between. For the CDR3, the DNA is TGTGCCAGCAGTGAGGAGGGGGGGGGATCGAGGAATGAGCAGTTCTTC. Amino acids: CASSEEGGGSRNEQFF.

The rearrangement links TRBV5-4 to TRBJ1-1; TRBD1 aligns across 8 bases. V lost 2 bases to trimming and J lost 4 bases; unmatched junction nucleotides: 4. The CDR3 runs to 14 residues. The germline V gene has CDR1 SGHNT and CDR2 YYREEE (reference sequence). Here the CDR3 DNA reads TGTGCCAGCAGCTTCCAGGGGGCTGGCACTGAAGCTTTCTTT. Protein: CASSFQGAGTEAFF.

The gene calls are TRBV5-8 and TRBJ1-1; weak D call: TRBD1 (5 bases). Germline V CDR1 and CDR2: SGHTS, YDEGEE. The CDR3 loop spans 15 amino acids. Trimming removed 0 bases from V and 0 bases from J, with 9 bases in between. DNA of the CDR3: TGTGCCAGCAGCTTGGATCAGGGCATGAACACTGAAGCTTTCTTT. Translated, it gives CASSLDQGMNTEAFF.

The CDR3 loop reads CASSVGGGPPDTQYF. CDR3 nucleotide sequence: TGTGCCAGCAGCGTAGGCGGGGGCCCTCCAGATACGCAGTATTTT. The chain links TRBV9 to TRBJ2-3, with D tentatively TRBD2 (7 bases). Trimming left V 0 bases short and J 4 bases short, with 12 bases between. This CDR3 spans 15 amino acids. In germline, CDR1 is SGDLS, CDR2 YYNGEE.

V usage is TRBV2 and J usage is TRBJ2-5, with D perhaps TRBD2 (5 bases). Near its end, the DNA agrees better with TRBJ2-7, so the J call may be wrong. CDR1 is SNHLY and CDR2 is FYNNEI in the germline V gene. The CDR3 contains 11 residues. CDR3 in DNA: TGTGCCAGCAGTGGGGAGTACGAGCAGTACTTC. It is translated as CASSGEYEQYF.

This clone was seen a single time. DNA for the CDR3: TGTGCCAGCAGTACGGACTTGTCCTACGAGCAGTACTTC. This translates into CASSTDLSYEQYF. V usage is TRBV6-5 and J usage is TRBJ2-7; possible D gene TRBD2, 5 bases. The germline gives CDR1 MNHEY, CDR2 SVGAGI. This CDR3 is 13 amino acids long. The V end lost 5 bases, the J end lost 1 base, and 9 bases lay between the germline ends.

The chain is built from TRBV19 and TRBJ2-3, with D tentatively TRBD2 (7 bases). Looked up from germline, CDR1 is LNHDA and CDR2 is SQIVND (reference sequence). This CDR3 region has 15 residues. Trimming left V 6 bases short and J 4 bases short, with 17 bases between. The CDR3 DNA reads as TGTGCCAGTAGCCCGGGGGGCGGTAGGGCAGATACGCAGTATTTT. It encodes CASSPGGGRADTQYF.

The rearrangement joins TRBV6-1 to TRBJ2-7; D is unclear. CDR3 length: 14 amino acids. Germline CDR1 MNHNS, CDR2 SASEGT. With 6 bases removed from V and 1 base from J, the gap between germline ends came to 13 bases. The chain's CDR3 is CASSELQNSYEQYF. CDR3 coding DNA: TGTGCCAGCAGCGAACTACAGAATTCCTACGAGCAGTACTTC.

The chain uses TRBV15 and TRBJ2-2; D possibly corresponds to TRBD2 (6 bases). The CDR3 is made up of 15 amino acids. V shed 5 bases and J shed 6 bases, with 16 bases lying between them. Germline assignment: CDR1 LNHNV and CDR2 YYDKDF (reference sequence). This chain's CDR3 is CATSSQEGNPGELFF. The CDR3 DNA follows: TGTGCCACCAGCTCCCAGGAGGGAAACCCCGGGGAGCTGTTTTTT. The variable domain in full, with the rest retrieved from reference TRBV15 and TRBJ2-2, is DAMVIQNPRYQVTQFGKPVTLSCSQTLNHNVMYWYQQKSSQAPKLLFHYYDKDFNNEADTPDNFQSRRPNTSFCFLDIRSPGLGDTAMYLCATSSQEGNPGELFFGEGSRLTVL.